The 27 T cell receptor beta chains listed next were all sequenced from one sample in a study of cytomegalovirus exposure and HLA in healthy donors. The PCR made use of 60 Vbeta and 13 Jbeta primers. Sequenced by immunoSEQ multiplex PCR; TCRdb stores in-frame clones only, minus some. The table has about 130,000 clones, roughly four fifths seen once. The material sequenced was PBMCs. All receptors derive from a middle-aged woman in good health and CMV-seropositive.

The chain combines TRBV7-2 with TRBJ2-5; 10 positions match TRBD2. J gave up 3 bases and V 4 bases, and 5 bases lay outside the gene matches. The CDR3 has 15 residues. Germline-derived CDR1 and CDR2 are SGHTA and FQGNSA. The CDR3 spells CASSSRTSGEETQYF. DNA of the CDR3: TGTGCCAGCAGCTCGCGGACTAGCGGAGAAGAGACCCAGTACTTC.

The V call is TRBV5-6, the J call TRBJ1-5; 7 bases are shared with TRBD1. CDR3 length: 14 amino acids. V shed 4 bases, J shed 5 bases, and the junction held 6 bases outside the gene matches. Germline CDR1 and CDR2: SGHDT and YYEEEE. For the CDR3, the DNA is TGTGCCAGCAGCCGGACAGGAACGGATCAGCCCCAGCATTTT. Amino acid sequence: CASSRTGTDQPQHF.

V is TRBV11-2 and J is TRBJ2-2; D unclear. Germline CDR1 is SGHAT and CDR2 is FQNNGV. The CDR3 sequence is 13 residues long. The V and J ends lost 1 base and 8 bases respectively, with 8 bases between them. Here the CDR3 reads CASSLALEGELFF. The CDR3 coding sequence is TGTGCCAGCAGCTTAGCCCTGGAGGGGGAGCTGTTTTTT.

In DNA form, the CDR3 reads TGCAGCGCCGTACGGACAACCATGAACACTGAAGCTTTCTTT. It translates to CSAVRTTMNTEAFF. The chain combines TRBV29-1 with TRBJ1-1, with D tentatively TRBD1 (5 bases). The V end lost 7 bases, the J end lost 0 bases, and 15 bases lay between the germline ends. CDR1 is SQVTM, CDR2 ANQGSEA, per germline. CDR3 length: 14 amino acids.

V and J are TRBV28 and TRBJ2-7, with 7 bases aligning to TRBD2. The CDR3 covers 16 residues. V dropped 4 bases and J dropped 6; count of bases not matched to a gene: 15. In germline, CDR1 is MDHEN, CDR2 SYDVKM. The CDR3 here is CASSSLPGLGMSEQYF. The CDR3 DNA reads as TGTGCCAGCAGTTCCCTCCCCGGACTAGGGATGAGCGAGCAGTACTTC.

The gene calls are TRBV4-2 and TRBJ1-2; D might be TRBD1 (6 bases). The V gene's germline CDR1 is LGHNA and CDR2 YNFKEQ. The CDR3 runs to 13 residues. Between the trimmed V and J ends, which lost 4 bases and 4 bases, there was a span of 10 bases. The CDR3 is CASSLPDSYGYTF. CDR3 in DNA: TGTGCCAGCAGCCTCCCGGACAGCTATGGCTACACCTTC.

The rearrangement links TRBV18 to TRBJ2-7; 7 bases are shared with TRBD1. The V and J ends lost 4 bases and 2 bases, in that order; junction bases with no gene match: 2. CDR1 and CDR2 from the germline V gene are KGHSH and LQKENI. The CDR3 contains 13 residues. CDR3 in amino acids: CASSLGTAYEQYF. The DNA for the CDR3 is TGTGCCAGCTCACTTGGGACAGCCTACGAGCAGTACTTC.

The V gene is TRBV11-2, the J gene TRBJ1-1, with 7 bases that match TRBD1. The CDR3 consists of 14 residues. J was trimmed by 0 bases and V by 4 bases; bases with no gene match: 2. Germline CDR1 and CDR2: SGHAT and FQNNGV. The CDR3 loop reads CASSSQGLNTEAFF. For the CDR3, the DNA is TGTGCCAGCAGCTCACAGGGGCTGAACACTGAAGCTTTCTTT.

The rearrangement links TRBV9 to TRBJ2-2, with TRBD1 as a possible D gene (6 bases). Deletions cut 3 bases from V and 1 base from J, with 13 bases between. The CDR3 covers 16 residues. The V gene's germline CDR1 is SGDLS and CDR2 YYNGEE. The CDR3 DNA follows: TGTGCCAGCAGCGCAAACCCGGGACAGAACACCGGGGAGCTGTTTTTT. Its protein product is CASSANPGQNTGELFF. The full variable domain, with the rest looked up from reference TRBV9 and TRBJ2-2, is DSGVTQTPKHLITATGQRVTLRCSPRSGDLSVYWYQQSLDQGLQFLIQYYNGEERAKGNILERFSAQQFPDLHSELNLSSLELGDSALYFCASSANPGQNTGELFFGEGSRLTVL.

This clone turned up a few times. This sequence joins TRBV27 and TRBJ1-2, with TRBD1 matching 7 bases. CDR3 length: 15 amino acids. Germline CDR1 and CDR2: MNHEY and SMNVEV (reference sequence). Trimming took 5 bases from V and 4 from J; bases not matched to a gene: 10. CDR3 nucleotide sequence: TGTGCCAGCAGTCCCGAAACGGGACAGCGCTATGGCTACACCTTC. As protein: CASSPETGQRYGYTF.

The genes are TRBV7-9 and TRBJ1-5, with a tentative D call TRBD1 (6 bases). Looked up from germline, CDR1 is SEHNR and CDR2 is FQNEAQ (reference sequence). Trimming removed 5 bases from V and 7 bases from J, with 18 bases in between. The CDR3 loop spans 15 amino acids. In nucleotides, the CDR3 is TGTGCCAGCAGCCTTTCCCGGGACAATCAGCAGCCCCAGCATTTT. It specifies CASSLSRDNQQPQHF.

The CDR3 loop reads CASSRQGLPAEQYF. CDR3 DNA: TGTGCCAGCAGCAGACAGGGTCTTCCCGCCGAGCAGTACTTC. This sequence joins TRBV27 and TRBJ2-7, with TRBD1 matching 7 bases. The V gene's germline CDR1 is MNHEY and CDR2 SMNVEV (reference sequence). Unmatched junction bases numbered 11, after V lost 6 bases and J lost 6 bases. This CDR3 region has 14 residues.

The chain links TRBV28 to TRBJ2-5, with D tentatively TRBD2 (5 bases). The V gene lost 7 bases and the J gene lost 5 bases, with 14 bases spanning the gap. The CDR3 covers 13 residues. From germline, CDR1 is MDHEN and CDR2 SYDVKM. This CDR3 is CASIGGGRETQYF. DNA for the CDR3: TGTGCCAGCATAGGAGGCGGTCGGGAGACCCAGTACTTC.

This clone was seen only once. The chain has TRBV4-3 and TRBJ2-1, with TRBD2 identical over 9 bases. Germline V CDR1 and CDR2: LGHNA, YSLEER. Losses at the gene ends were 0 bases for V and 6 bases for J; bases not matched to a gene: 3. The CDR3 runs 15 residues. The CDR3 sequence is CASSQETREGNEQFF. DNA for the CDR3: TGCGCCAGCAGCCAAGAGACGCGGGAGGGCAATGAGCAGTTCTTC.

The chain links TRBV5-1 to TRBJ2-7; D is possibly TRBD2 (7 bases). Germline CDR1 reads SGHRS; CDR2 reads YFSETQ. Trimming pared 1 base from V and 10 bases from J, leaving 12 bases between. There are 12 residues in the CDR3. The CDR3 reads CASSLSGGDQYF. In nucleotides, the CDR3 is TGCGCCAGCAGCTTGTCGGGGGGCGACCAGTACTTC.

Only one count was recorded for this clone. The rearrangement uses TRBV6-1 and TRBJ2-7, with 9 bases fitting TRBD1. J lost 2 bases, V lost 5 bases, and 1 base had no gene match. Germline loops: CDR1 MNHNS, CDR2 SASEGT. CDR3 size: 13 residues. The CDR3 nucleotides are TGTGCCAGCAGTAACAGGGGGCCCTACGAGCAGTACTTC. It translates to CASSNRGPYEQYF.

This chain uses TRBV7-2 with TRBJ2-6; D not resolved. The CDR3 contains 17 residues. V was pared by 1 base and J by 2 bases, with 12 bases between. The germline V gene encodes CDR1 SGHTA and CDR2 FQGNSA. The CDR3 DNA reads as TGTGCCAGCAGCTTAGGTGGCAGGTTAACTGGGGCCAACGTCCTGACTTTC. This gives the protein CASSLGGRLTGANVLTF.

The chain couples TRBV5-1 to TRBJ1-2, with 7 positions matching TRBD1. CDR1 and CDR2 from the germline V gene are SGHRS and YFSETQ. The V gene end was trimmed by 0 bases and the J gene end by 8 bases; junction bases not matched to a gene: 7. There are 14 residues in the CDR3. DNA for the CDR3: TGCGCCAGCAGCTTGGGTCCAGGGGGATACGGCTACACCTTC. Translating it yields CASSLGPGGYGYTF.

This clone has only one observation. V is TRBV5-1 and J is TRBJ2-5; 13 bases align to TRBD2. With 2 bases clipped from V and 3 bases from J, the junction kept 16 bases outside the gene matches. Germline CDR1 reads SGHRS; CDR2 reads YFSETQ. CDR3 length equals 20 residues. The chain's CDR3 is CASSFGRRTGTSGAEETQYF. CDR3 DNA: TGCGCCAGCAGCTTCGGCAGGAGGACCGGGACTAGCGGGGCTGAAGAGACCCAGTACTTC.

The V and J genes are TRBV5-1 and TRBJ1-2; 9 bases are shared with TRBD1. The CDR3 sequence is 16 residues long. V gave up 0 bases and J gave up 6 bases; unmatched junction bases: 9. The germline V gene encodes CDR1 SGHRS and CDR2 YFSETQ. In nucleotides, the CDR3 is TGCGCCAGCAGCTTGGCCGGGGACAGGGCTCAGAATGGCTACACCTTC. It encodes CASSLAGDRAQNGYTF. The variable domain in full, completed from reference TRBV5-1 and TRBJ1-2, reads KAGVTQTPRYLIKTRGQQVTLSCSPISGHRSVSWYQQTPGQGLQFLFEYFSETQRNKGNFPGRFSGRQFSNSRSEMNVSTLELGDSALYLCASSLAGDRAQNGYTFGSGTRLTVV.

The chain uses TRBV5-1 and TRBJ2-2, with 8 bases lining up with TRBD1. V was pared by 0 bases and J by 8 bases, with 9 bases of the junction left unmatched. CDR1 is SGHRS, CDR2 YFSETQ, per germline. This CDR3 is 16 amino acids long. CDR3 DNA: TGCGCCAGCAGCTTGGCAGGGGGCGTCGGTGCAGGGGAGCTGTTTTTT. Its protein product is CASSLAGGVGAGELFF.

The chain is built from TRBV7-9 and TRBJ2-2; the D is unclear. This CDR3 has 13 residues. Germline CDR1 SEHNR, CDR2 FQNEAQ (reference sequence). With 5 bases removed from V and 7 bases from J, the gap between germline ends came to 11 bases. CDR3 in DNA: TGTGCCAGCAGCCCTAGGTCCGGCGGGGAGCTGTTTTTT. It codes for CASSPRSGGELFF.

The chain combines TRBV2 with TRBJ2-1; D ambiguous. V lost 3 bases and J 3 bases, leaving 6 bases between the germline ends. Germline CDR1 reads SNHLY; CDR2 reads FYNNEI. This CDR3 region has 13 residues. The CDR3 region is CASSDTIYNEQFF. Here the CDR3 DNA reads TGTGCCAGCAGTGACACTATCTACAATGAGCAGTTCTTC. Full variable domain (missing parts from reference TRBV2 and TRBJ2-1): EPEVTQTPSHQVTQMGQEVILRCVPISNHLYFYWYRQILGQKVEFLVSFYNNEISEKSEIFDDQFSVERPDGSNFTLKIRSTKLEDSAMYFCASSDTIYNEQFFGPGTRLTVL.

This clone turned up a few times. The V call is TRBV19, the J call TRBJ2-2, with TRBD1 matching 9 bases. Trimming took 4 bases from V and 3 from J; bases not matched to a gene: 6. The V gene's germline CDR1 is LNHDA and CDR2 SQIVND (reference sequence). The CDR3 sequence is 16 residues long. CDR3 nucleotide sequence: TGTGCCAGTAGTAACGGACAGGGGTGGGACACCGGGGAGCTGTTTTTT. Protein product: CASSNGQGWDTGELFF.

This sequence joins TRBV28 and TRBJ2-5; tentatively, D is TRBD1 (6 bases). V lost 6 bases, J lost 4 bases, and 9 bases lay in between. CDR1 and CDR2 from the germline V gene are MDHEN and SYDVKM. This CDR3 contains 12 residues. The CDR3 sequence: CASRKQGETQYF. The CDR3 DNA is TGTGCCAGCAGAAAACAGGGAGAGACCCAGTACTTC. Drawing the rest from reference TRBV28 and TRBJ2-5, the complete variable domain is DVKVTQSSRYLVKRTGEKVFLECVQDMDHENMFWYRQDPGLGLRLIYFSYDVKMKEKGDIPEGYSVSREKKERFSLILESASTNQTSMYLCASRKQGETQYFGPGTRLLVL.

The gene calls are TRBV7-9 and TRBJ2-7, with 8 nucleotides matching TRBD1. CDR3 length equals 12 residues. The V gene's germline CDR1 is SEHNR and CDR2 FQNEAQ (reference sequence). V gave up 8 bases and J gave up 4 bases; unmatched junction bases: 4. CDR3 bases: TGTGCCAGCCGAGGACAGGGTTACGAGCAGTACTTC. It is translated as CASRGQGYEQYF.

The V gene is TRBV10-3, the J gene TRBJ2-3, with 10 nucleotides matching TRBD2. The CDR3 covers 16 residues. J lost 1 base, V lost 5 bases, and 6 bases had no gene match. In germline, CDR1 is ENHRY, CDR2 SYGVKD. CDR3 residues: CAISSGRAGGTDTQYF. The DNA for the CDR3 is TGTGCCATCAGTAGCGGGAGGGCCGGGGGCACAGATACGCAGTATTTT.